This note documents a single TCR beta chain sequence. As yet, its antigen is unknown. The data were taken from a study of immune cell composition in non-small cell lung cancer. Sequenced by immunoSEQ multiplex PCR; TCRdb stores in-frame clones only, minus some. In the table there are roughly 3,300 clones, about 83% of which are singletons. Study-wide results and limits: TIL tumour reactivity correlated with maximal tumour-associated clone frequency in adenocarcinoma.

V shed 2 bases and J 8 bases; nucleotides not matched to a gene: 5. This CDR3 contains 14 residues. CDR1 is WNHNN, CDR2 SYGVQD, per germline (reference sequence). V usage is TRBV10-1 and J usage is TRBJ1-4; 7 bases are shared with TRBD1. Material for sequencing was lung tumor tissue. The sequence derives from a human donor with non-small cell lung cancer. CDR3 region: CASSEPDRPEKLFF. The CDR3 DNA is TGCGCCAGCAGTGAGCCGGACAGGCCGGAAAAACTGTTTTTT.